The 25 T cell receptor beta chains in this list originate from one sample, sequenced in a study of OX40 agonist ivuxolimab in advanced cancers. The library was produced with the immunoSEQ multiplex PCR assay. The source is immuneACCESS, and TCRdb retained only in-frame sequences with V and J called. Part of the clones is not carried over; for the studies checked, unresolved V genes explain less than half of this, and the remainder is unexplained. The sample table lists 35,000 to 45,000 clones, 85% to 90% of them with a count of one. Approximately 5% of the sample rests with the top ten. The material was CD4+ or CD8+ T cells sorted from blood, obtained in a trial of the OX40 agonist ivuxolimab. The receptor source for this set is an adult with an advanced solid tumor such as melanoma, head and neck, liver or kidney cancer.

V usage is TRBV5-1 and J usage is TRBJ1-1; no clear D. The CDR3 covers 12 residues. V gave up 0 bases and J gave up 3 bases, with 3 bases separating them. CDR1 is SGHRS, CDR2 YFSETQ, per germline. Here the CDR3 reads CASSLGDTEAFF. The CDR3 nucleotides read TGCGCCAGCAGCTTGGGAGACACTGAAGCTTTCTTT. The full variable domain, its missing parts supplied by reference TRBV5-1 and TRBJ1-1, is KAGVTQTPRYLIKTRGQQVTLSCSPISGHRSVSWYQQTPGQGLQFLFEYFSETQRNKGNFPGRFSGRQFSNSRSEMNVSTLELGDSALYLCASSLGDTEAFFGQGTRLTVV.

The CDR3 region is CASSSRAEQPQHF. Written as DNA, the CDR3 is TGTGCCAGCAGCTCCCGAGCCGAGCAGCCCCAGCATTTT. The rearrangement links TRBV7-2 to TRBJ1-5; D is unresolved. Per the germline V gene, CDR1 is SGHTA and CDR2 is FQGNSA. The CDR3 covers 13 residues. The germline V and J ends were trimmed by 4 bases and 7 bases, with 11 bases remaining between them. Together with reference TRBV7-2 and TRBJ1-5, the CDR3 gives the full variable domain: GAGVSQSPSNKVTEKGKDVELRCDPISGHTALYWYRQSLGQGLEFLIYFQGNSAPDKSGLPSDRFSAERTGGSVSTLTIQRTQQEDSAVYLCASSSRAEQPQHFGDGTRLSIL.

The chain links TRBV9 to TRBJ2-5; a weak D match, TRBD2 (5 bases). The CDR3 is 13 amino acids. Trimming took 0 bases from V and 7 from J, leaving 10 bases between them. CDR1 and CDR2 (germline): SGDLS, YYNGEE. The CDR3 loop is CASSVVLGGTQYF. The CDR3 nucleotides are TGTGCCAGCAGCGTAGTACTTGGAGGGACCCAGTACTTC. Looking up the rest from reference TRBV9 and TRBJ2-5 gives the full variable domain: DSGVTQTPKHLITATGQRVTLRCSPRSGDLSVYWYQQSLDQGLQFLIQYYNGEERAKGNILERFSAQQFPDLHSELNLSSLELGDSALYFCASSVVLGGTQYFGPGTRLLVL.

This clone was seen just once. The V gene is TRBV11-3, the J gene TRBJ2-7, with D perhaps matching TRBD1 (5 bases). Trimming shortened V by 3 bases and J by 9 bases, and 15 bases separated the two germline ends. The CDR3 is 13 amino acids. Germline V lookup: CDR1 SGHNT, CDR2 YENEEA. In nucleotides, the CDR3 is TGTGCCAGCAGCTTTTCTGCAGGTGACAGGCAGTACTTC. This sequence encodes CASSFSAGDRQYF.

The gene calls are TRBV6-5 and TRBJ1-1, with 9 bases matching TRBD1. The CDR3 covers 15 residues. The V and J ends lost 6 bases and 1 base, in that order; junction bases with no gene match: 6. Germline CDR1 reads MNHEY; CDR2 reads SVGAGI. CDR3 nucleotides: TGTGCCAGCAGCGCACAGGGGGCCGGGAACACTGAAGCTTTCTTT. Translating it yields CASSAQGAGNTEAFF.

The V gene is TRBV9, the J gene TRBJ2-5, with TRBD2 matching 13 bases. The CDR3 length is 15 residues. V shed 4 bases, J shed 5 bases, and the junction held 5 bases outside the gene matches. In germline, CDR1 is SGDLS, CDR2 YYNGEE. The CDR3 coding sequence is TGTGCCAGCAGCACCGGACTAGCGGGGGAGGAGACCCAGTACTTC. Protein sequence: CASSTGLAGEETQYF.

The chain couples TRBV14 to TRBJ2-2; maybe TRBD1 (6 bases). The length of the CDR3 is 15 residues. V was trimmed by 5 bases and J by 0 bases, leaving 10 bases between them. The V gene's germline CDR1 is SGHDN and CDR2 FVKESK. The CDR3 protein is CASSSGTPNTGELFF. DNA of the CDR3: TGTGCCAGCAGCTCAGGGACACCGAACACCGGGGAGCTGTTTTTT.

This chain links TRBV7-2 with TRBJ2-5, with a possible D match to TRBD1 (5 bases). The V gene lost 3 bases and the J gene lost 1 base, with 9 bases spanning the gap. Germline CDR1 is SGHTA and CDR2 is FQGNSA. The CDR3 is 14 amino acids. The CDR3 DNA reads as TGTGCCAGCAGCTTCACAGGTATCCAAGAGACCCAGTACTTC. It translates to CASSFTGIQETQYF.

This chain joins TRBV4-1 and TRBJ2-1, with 10 positions matching TRBD2. The CDR3 has 16 amino acids. The ends lost 4 bases at V and 4 bases at J; junction bases unmatched: 7. Germline V gene lookup returns CDR1 MGHRA and CDR2 YSYEKL. For the CDR3, the DNA is TGCGCCAGCAGCCTAAAGCGGGAGGGTTCGTACAATGAGCAGTTCTTC. This codes for CASSLKREGSYNEQFF.

This clone was counted once. The gene calls are TRBV9 and TRBJ1-2, with 7 positions matching TRBD1. V was clipped by 2 bases and J by 8 bases; unmatched bases: 12. Germline values: CDR1 SGDLS, CDR2 YYNGEE. This CDR3 region has 15 residues. CDR3 loop: CASSVGTENSMGYTF. The CDR3 DNA sequence: TGTGCCAGCAGCGTCGGGACAGAGAATTCCATGGGCTACACCTTC. Variable domain in full (rest from reference TRBV9 and TRBJ1-2): DSGVTQTPKHLITATGQRVTLRCSPRSGDLSVYWYQQSLDQGLQFLIQYYNGEERAKGNILERFSAQQFPDLHSELNLSSLELGDSALYFCASSVGTENSMGYTFGSGTRLTVV.

Here the CDR3 reads CATVQRSTLHF. CDR3 nucleotides: TGTGCCACCGTGCAACGTTCGACCCTCCACTTT. This chain links TRBV5-6 with TRBJ1-6; D unresolved. The CDR3 runs to 11 residues. Per germline, CDR1 SGHDT and CDR2 YYEEEE. V shed 9 bases and J shed 14 bases, with 15 bases lying between them.

The rearrangement uses TRBV7-8 and TRBJ1-3; TRBD1 agrees at 7 bases. V trimming: 5 bases; J trimming: 8 bases; junction bases outside the gene matches: 21. The CDR3 runs to 18 residues. Germline V CDR1 and CDR2: SGHVS, FQNEAQ. CDR3 coding DNA: TGTGCCAGCAGCCAACGCGCCCTGTCACAGGGGCGCGCGCACACCATATATTTT. Protein sequence: CASSQRALSQGRAHTIYF.

This sequence joins TRBV7-2 and TRBJ2-3, with a possible D match to TRBD2 (6 bases). The CDR3 has 16 amino acids. CDR1 is SGHTA, CDR2 FQGNSA, per germline. Trimming took 4 bases from V and 3 from J, leaving 17 bases between them. This CDR3 reads CASSYSLSGRTDTQYF. CDR3 nucleotide sequence: TGTGCCAGCAGCTATAGCCTTAGCGGACGAACAGATACGCAGTATTTT.

The V call is TRBV5-8, the J call TRBJ2-3, with 10 nucleotides matching TRBD2. The V gene end was trimmed by 0 bases and the J gene end by 0 bases; junction bases not matched to a gene: 7. The CDR3 sequence is 18 residues long. Germline values: CDR1 SGHTS, CDR2 YDEGEE. CDR3: CASSLGLAGATSTDTQYF. The CDR3 bases are TGTGCCAGCAGCTTGGGGCTAGCGGGGGCCACTAGCACAGATACGCAGTATTTT. The complete variable domain, with remaining parts taken from reference TRBV5-8 and TRBJ2-3, reads EAGVTQSPTHLIKTRGQQATLRCSPISGHTSVYWYQQALGLGLQFLLWYDEGEERNRGNFPPRFSGRQFPNYSSELNVNALELEDSALYLCASSLGLAGATSTDTQYFGPGTRLTVL.

The J gene is TRBJ1-2, the V gene TRBV10-1; D possibly corresponds to TRBD1 (6 bases). V was cut by 4 bases and J by 2 bases, with 8 bases left in between. CDR1 is WNHNN, CDR2 SYGVQD, per germline (reference sequence). The CDR3 sequence is 13 residues long. CDR3 residues: CASSAGQNYGYTF. The DNA for the CDR3 is TGCGCCAGCAGTGCGGGACAAAACTATGGCTACACCTTC.

The chain recombines TRBV9 with TRBJ2-7; D might be TRBD2 (8 bases). From germline, CDR1 is SGDLS and CDR2 YYNGEE. This CDR3 spans 17 amino acids. Trimming left V 0 bases short and J 5 bases short, with 21 bases between. For the CDR3, the DNA is TGTGCCAGCAGCGTAGTCCCCCGGGAGGGGGCGCTCAACGAGCAGTACTTC. Amino acids: CASSVVPREGALNEQYF.

The rearrangement joins TRBV7-6 to TRBJ1-1; D uncertain. V lost 5 bases and J 1 base, leaving 8 bases between the germline ends. Germline V CDR1 and CDR2: SGHVS, FNYEAQ. CDR3 length: 13 residues. The CDR3 sequence: CASSPGRNTEAFF. DNA of the CDR3: TGTGCCAGCAGCCCCGGCCGGAACACTGAAGCTTTCTTT.

The chain joins TRBV5-6 to TRBJ2-5; 9 nucleotides line up with TRBD1. The CDR3 extends over 16 amino acids. CDR1 and CDR2 (germline): SGHDT, YYEEEE. V dropped 0 bases and J dropped 5; count of bases not matched to a gene: 8. The CDR3: CASSLAGTGSWETQYF. The CDR3 DNA is TGTGCCAGCAGCTTGGCGGGGACAGGGTCGTGGGAGACCCAGTACTTC.

The chain joins TRBV2 to TRBJ1-6; no firm D call. The CDR3 is made up of 9 amino acids. Per germline, CDR1 SNHLY and CDR2 FYNNEI. Trimming cost V 8 bases and J 13 bases, with 6 bases left between them. The CDR3 sequence is CASLLPLHF. Written as DNA, the CDR3 is TGTGCCAGCCTGCTCCCCCTCCACTTT.

The chain carries TRBV5-6 and TRBJ2-1; D may correspond to TRBD1 or TRBD2 (5 bases each). The V and J ends lost 0 bases and 5 bases respectively, with 12 bases between them. Germline values: CDR1 SGHDT, CDR2 YYEEEE. This CDR3 comprises 15 residues. The CDR3: CASSLERGYHNEQFF. The CDR3 DNA reads as TGTGCCAGCAGCTTGGAGAGGGGTTACCACAATGAGCAGTTCTTC.

The chain uses TRBV28 and TRBJ1-4, with 8 bases lining up with TRBD1. CDR3 length: 17 amino acids. Trimming at V came to 2 bases and at J to 1 base, leaving 6 bases not matched to a gene. The germline V gene encodes CDR1 MDHEN and CDR2 SYDVKM. The CDR3 DNA is TGTGCCAGCAGTTTACCAGGGGGCGGGAGAACTAATGAAAAACTGTTTTTT. Encoded protein: CASSLPGGGRTNEKLFF.

The chain couples TRBV2 to TRBJ2-2, with 10 bases aligning to TRBD2. CDR3 length equals 15 residues. The germline V gene has CDR1 SNHLY and CDR2 FYNNEI. Unmatched junction bases numbered 6, after V lost 4 bases and J lost 7 bases. CDR3 sequence reads: CASSVSGRAIGELFF. The CDR3 region has the DNA TGTGCCAGCAGTGTCAGCGGGAGGGCCATCGGGGAGCTGTTTTTT.

The V gene is TRBV19, the J gene TRBJ2-2; TRBD2 agrees at 7 bases. From germline, CDR1 is LNHDA and CDR2 SQIVND (reference sequence). This CDR3 contains 15 residues. V was clipped by 6 bases and J by 4 bases; unmatched bases: 8. This CDR3 is CASRWTRSGTGELFF. The CDR3 bases are TGTGCCAGTAGATGGACTAGATCAGGCACCGGGGAGCTGTTTTTT.

The V gene is TRBV30, the J gene TRBJ1-5; 7 bases line up with TRBD1. This CDR3 is built from 15 residues. The V gene's germline CDR1 is GTSNPN and CDR2 SVGIG (reference sequence). V shed 0 bases, J shed 4 bases, and the junction held 6 bases outside the gene matches. In DNA, the CDR3 is TGTGCCTGGAGTGTTGGGGACAGCGCTAATCAGCCCCAGCATTTT. The encoded protein is CAWSVGDSANQPQHF.

J is TRBJ2-5 and V is TRBV13, with 7 positions matching TRBD2. This CDR3 comprises 15 residues. In germline, CDR1 is PRHDT, CDR2 FYEKMQ (reference sequence). V lost 0 bases and J lost 5; bases outside the gene matches: 6. The CDR3 loop is CASSLGATSVETQYF. The CDR3 DNA follows: TGTGCCAGCAGCTTAGGCGCTACTAGCGTGGAGACCCAGTACTTC.